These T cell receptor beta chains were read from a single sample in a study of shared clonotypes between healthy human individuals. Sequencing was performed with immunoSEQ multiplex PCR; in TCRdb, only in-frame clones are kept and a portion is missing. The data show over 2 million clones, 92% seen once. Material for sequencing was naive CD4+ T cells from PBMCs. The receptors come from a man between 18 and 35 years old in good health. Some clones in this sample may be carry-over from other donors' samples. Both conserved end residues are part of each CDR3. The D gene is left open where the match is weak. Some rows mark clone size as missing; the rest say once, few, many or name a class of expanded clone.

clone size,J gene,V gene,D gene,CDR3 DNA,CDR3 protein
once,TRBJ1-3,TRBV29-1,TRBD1,TGCAGCGTTGTGGGACAGGGAGGAAACACCATATATTTT,CSVVGQGGNTIYF
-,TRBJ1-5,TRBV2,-,TGTGCCAGCAGTGAAGAAGTGGGGAGCAATCAGCCCCAGCATTTT,CASSEEVGSNQPQHF
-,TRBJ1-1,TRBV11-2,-,TGTGCCAGCAGCATCGGACATTCTAGGACTGAAGCTTTCTTT,CASSIGHSRTEAFF
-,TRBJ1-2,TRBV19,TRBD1,TGTGCCAGTAGTACCCTGGGACAGGGGGCGATCAATGGCTACACCTTC,CASSTLGQGAINGYTF
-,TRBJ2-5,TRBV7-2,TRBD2,TGTGCCAGCAGCTTACTGGGGACTAGGGAGGAGACCCAGTACTTC,CASSLLGTREETQYF
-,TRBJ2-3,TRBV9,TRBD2,TGTGCCAGCAGCGCATTAATACTAGCGGGGTCCACAGATACGCAGTATTTT,CASSALILAGSTDTQYF
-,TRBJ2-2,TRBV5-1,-,TGCGCCAGCAGCTTGGCAGGAACCGGGGAGCTGTTTTTT,CASSLAGTGELFF
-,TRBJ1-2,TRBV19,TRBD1,TGTGCCAGTAGTCTCCGGGAATACAGGGGCGGCTACACCTTC,CASSLREYRGGYTF
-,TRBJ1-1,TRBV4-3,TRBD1,TGCGCCAGCAGCCAGGGACAGTCGACGAACACTGAAGCTTTCTTT,CASSQGQSTNTEAFF
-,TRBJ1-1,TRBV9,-,TGTGCCAGCAGCGTAGCCCCCGCCAACACTGAAGCTTTCTTT,CASSVAPANTEAFF
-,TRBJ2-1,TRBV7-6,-,TGTGCCAGCAGTCTGCGGAGGAATGAGCAGTTCTTC,CASSLRRNEQFF
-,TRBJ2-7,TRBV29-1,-,TGCAGCGTTACATCCTCCTACGAGCAGTACTTC,CSVTSSYEQYF
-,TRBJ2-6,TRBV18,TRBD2,TGTGCCAGCTCCCTATATAGCGGGGGTGGGGCCAACGTCCTGACTTTC,CASSLYSGGGANVLTF
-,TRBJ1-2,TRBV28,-,TGTGCCAGCAGTCTACGCCATGGCTACACCTTC,CASSLRHGYTF
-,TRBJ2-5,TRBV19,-,TGTGCCAGTAGCCATGGCAGGGGCGGGGAGACCCAGTACTTC,CASSHGRGGETQYF
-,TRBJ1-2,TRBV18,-,TGTGCCAGCTCACCTTCAATCCCGGGAGCGGCTAACTATGGCTACACCTTC,CASSPSIPGAANYGYTF
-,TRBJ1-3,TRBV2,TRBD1,TGTGCCAGCACGGCGGACAGGGTAAAAATTGGAAACACCATATATTTT,CASTADRVKIGNTIYF
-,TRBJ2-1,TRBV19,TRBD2,TGTGCCAGTAGTAGCGGGAGCATCGACAATGAGCAGTTCTTC,CASSSGSIDNEQFF
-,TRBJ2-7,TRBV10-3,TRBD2,TGTGCCATCCGGACTAGCGGCTCCTACGAGCAGTACTTC,CAIRTSGSYEQYF
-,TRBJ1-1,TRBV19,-,TGTGCCAGTAGTAAAGCAGGGGATAGGCGGTTCACTGAAGCTTTCTTT,CASSKAGDRRFTEAFF
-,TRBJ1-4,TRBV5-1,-,TGCGCCAGCAGCTTGGTGGGGGGGTTGGCTAATGAAAAACTGTTTTTT,CASSLVGGLANEKLFF
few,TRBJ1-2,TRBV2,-,TGTGCCAGCAGACGGAACTCGGATGGCTACACCTTC,CASRRNSDGYTF
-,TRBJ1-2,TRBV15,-,TGTGCCACCAGCAGAGATCCCTCCCGGGGGTATGGCTACACCTTC,CATSRDPSRGYGYTF
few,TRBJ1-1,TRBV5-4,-,TGTGCCAGCAGCTTTAAGGGATGGAACACTGAAGCTTTCTTT,CASSFKGWNTEAFF
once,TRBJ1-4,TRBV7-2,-,TGTGCCAGCAAAGGGGCCGCAACTAATGAAAAACTGTTTTTT,CASKGAATNEKLFF
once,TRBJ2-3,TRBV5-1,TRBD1,TGCGCCAGCAGCGCGACAGGGGCCCCATACACAGATACGCAGTATTTT,CASSATGAPYTDTQYF
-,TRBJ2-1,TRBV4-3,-,TGCGCCAGCAGCCTACGTCGTGAGGTAAGGGTCCCCCGTGAGCAGTTCTTC,CASSLRREVRVPREQFF
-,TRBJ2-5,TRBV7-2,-,TGTGCCAGCAGCTTTGCCCAAGAGACCCAGTACTTC,CASSFAQETQYF
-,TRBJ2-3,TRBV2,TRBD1,TGTGCCAGCAAAACAGGGGGTCTGCCAGATACGCAGTATTTT,CASKTGGLPDTQYF
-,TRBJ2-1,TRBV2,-,TGTGCCAGCAGTCAGGACCGGAGCTCCTACAATGAGCAGTTCTTC,CASSQDRSSYNEQFF
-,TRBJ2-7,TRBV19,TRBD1,TGTGCCAGTAGTATTGAGACAGGGGGCGAGCAGTACTTC,CASSIETGGEQYF
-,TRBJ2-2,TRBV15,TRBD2,TGTGCCACCAGCAGAACGACTAGCGGGAGTGACACCGGGGAGCTGTTTTTT,CATSRTTSGSDTGELFF
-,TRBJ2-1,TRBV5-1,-,TGCGCCAGCAGCTTGGGTCCAAACGGGAAGTTCTTC,CASSLGPNGKFF
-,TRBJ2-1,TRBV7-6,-,TGTGCCAGCAGCTTAGCGAAAGGTTACAATGAGCAGTTCTTC,CASSLAKGYNEQFF
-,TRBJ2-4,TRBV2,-,TGTGCCAGCAGTGAAAGGTGGGTCGGCGGCAAAAACATTCAGTACTTC,CASSERWVGGKNIQYF
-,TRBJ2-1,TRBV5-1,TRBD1,TGCGCCAGCAGCTTGAATGGGCAGGGGGTATCCTACAATGAGCAGTTCTTC,CASSLNGQGVSYNEQFF
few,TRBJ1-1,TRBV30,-,TGTGCCTGGAGCGACCCCGGGCCTGAAGCTTTCTTT,CAWSDPGPEAFF
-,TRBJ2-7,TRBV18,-,TGTGCCAGCTCACCTGGGGTTAGCTCCTACGAGCAGTACTTC,CASSPGVSSYEQYF
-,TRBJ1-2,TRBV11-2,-,TGTGCCAGCAGCTTCAGACGGGAGATGAACTATGGCTACACCTTC,CASSFRREMNYGYTF
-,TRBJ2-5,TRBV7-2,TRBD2,TGTGCCAGCAGCTTGGGCGGGAGCGCAGAGACCCAGTACTTC,CASSLGGSAETQYF
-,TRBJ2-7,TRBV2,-,TGTGCCAGCAGGGAGCAGGTCTACGAGCAGTACTTC,CASREQVYEQYF
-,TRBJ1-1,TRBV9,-,TGTGCCAGCAGCGTAGCTACGGGGGGCGTAGCGACTGAAGCTTTCTTT,CASSVATGGVATEAFF
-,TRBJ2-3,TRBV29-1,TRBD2,TGCAGCGTGGGACTAGCGGGAGGTACAGATACGCAGTATTTT,CSVGLAGGTDTQYF
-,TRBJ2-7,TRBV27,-,TGTGCCAGAGACAGCCCGTCTCTCTCCGAGCAGTACTTC,CARDSPSLSEQYF
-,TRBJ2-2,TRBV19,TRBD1,TGTGCCAGTAGTACTAAATTCTATGCCGGGACAGCCACCACCGGGGAGCTGTTTTTT,CASSTKFYAGTATTGELFF
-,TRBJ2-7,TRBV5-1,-,TGCGCCAGCAGCTGGGGGAACGGGAACTACGAGCAGTACTTC,CASSWGNGNYEQYF
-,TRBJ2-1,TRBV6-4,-,TGTGCCAGCAGTGACGTCGCGTCAAGCTCCTACAATGAGCAGTTCTTC,CASSDVASSSYNEQFF
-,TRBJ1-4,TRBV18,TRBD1,TGTGCCAGCTCCCCCACAGGGGGGGGTGAAAAACTGTTTTTT,CASSPTGGGEKLFF
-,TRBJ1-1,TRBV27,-,TGTGCCAGCAGTTTTTCGGTTTCCACTGAAGCTTTCTTT,CASSFSVSTEAFF
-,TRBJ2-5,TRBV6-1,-,TGTGCCAGCAGCCCGGAACCCCCACGGGAAGAGACCCAGTACTTC,CASSPEPPREETQYF